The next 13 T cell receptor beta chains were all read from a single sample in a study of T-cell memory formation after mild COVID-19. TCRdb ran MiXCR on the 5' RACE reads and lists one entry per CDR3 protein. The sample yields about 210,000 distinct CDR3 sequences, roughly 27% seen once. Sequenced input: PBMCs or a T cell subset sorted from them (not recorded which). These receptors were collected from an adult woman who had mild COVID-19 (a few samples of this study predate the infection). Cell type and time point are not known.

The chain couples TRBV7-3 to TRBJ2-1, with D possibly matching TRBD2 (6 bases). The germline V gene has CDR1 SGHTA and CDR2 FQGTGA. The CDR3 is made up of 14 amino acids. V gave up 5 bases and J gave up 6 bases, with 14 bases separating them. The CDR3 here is CASSGGTGLNEQFF. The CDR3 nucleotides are TGTGCCAGCAGCGGGGGGACGGGCCTCAATGAGCAGTTCTTC.

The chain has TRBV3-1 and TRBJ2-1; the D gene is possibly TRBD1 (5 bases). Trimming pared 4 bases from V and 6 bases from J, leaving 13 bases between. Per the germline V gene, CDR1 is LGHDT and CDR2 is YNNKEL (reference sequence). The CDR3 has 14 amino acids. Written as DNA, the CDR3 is TGTGCCAGCAGCCTCCCGTCAGGGTTCAATGAGCAGTTCTTC. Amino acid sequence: CASSLPSGFNEQFF.

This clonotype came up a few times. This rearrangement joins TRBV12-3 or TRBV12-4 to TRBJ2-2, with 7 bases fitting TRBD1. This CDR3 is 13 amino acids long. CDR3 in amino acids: CAGGQRNTGELFF. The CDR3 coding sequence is TGTGCAGGGGGACAGAGGAACACCGGGGAGCTGTTTTTT.

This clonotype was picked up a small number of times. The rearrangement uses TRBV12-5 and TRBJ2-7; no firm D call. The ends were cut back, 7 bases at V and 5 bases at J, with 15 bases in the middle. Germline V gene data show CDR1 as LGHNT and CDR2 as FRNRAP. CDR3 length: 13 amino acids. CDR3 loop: CASAGGPANEQYF. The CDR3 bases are TGTGCTAGTGCTGGTGGGCCGGCCAACGAGCAGTACTTC.

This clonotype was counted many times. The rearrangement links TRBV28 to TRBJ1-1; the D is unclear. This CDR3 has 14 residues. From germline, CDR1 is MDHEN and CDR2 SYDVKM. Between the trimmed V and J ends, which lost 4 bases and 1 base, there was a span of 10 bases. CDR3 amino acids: CASSYTGRNTEAFF. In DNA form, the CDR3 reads TGTGCCAGCAGTTATACGGGAAGGAACACTGAAGCTTTCTTT.

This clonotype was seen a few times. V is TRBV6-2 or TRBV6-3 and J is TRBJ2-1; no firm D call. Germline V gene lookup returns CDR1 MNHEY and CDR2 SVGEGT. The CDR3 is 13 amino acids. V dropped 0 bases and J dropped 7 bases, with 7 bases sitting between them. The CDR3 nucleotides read TGTGCCAGCAGTTACTCAGGCCAGAATGAGCAGTTCTTC. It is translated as CASSYSGQNEQFF.

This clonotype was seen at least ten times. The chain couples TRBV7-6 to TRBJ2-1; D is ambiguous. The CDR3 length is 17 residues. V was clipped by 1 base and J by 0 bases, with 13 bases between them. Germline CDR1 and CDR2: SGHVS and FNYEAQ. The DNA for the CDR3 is TGTGCCAGCAGCTTAGGGTTTACGATCCCCTCCTACAATGAGCAGTTCTTC. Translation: CASSLGFTIPSYNEQFF.

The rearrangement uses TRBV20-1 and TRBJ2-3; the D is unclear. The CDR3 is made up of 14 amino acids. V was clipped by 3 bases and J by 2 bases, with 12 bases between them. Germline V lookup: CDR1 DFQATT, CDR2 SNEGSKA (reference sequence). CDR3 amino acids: CSASPPSITDTQYF. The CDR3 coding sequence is TGCAGTGCTAGTCCTCCCTCCATCACAGATACGCAGTATTTT.

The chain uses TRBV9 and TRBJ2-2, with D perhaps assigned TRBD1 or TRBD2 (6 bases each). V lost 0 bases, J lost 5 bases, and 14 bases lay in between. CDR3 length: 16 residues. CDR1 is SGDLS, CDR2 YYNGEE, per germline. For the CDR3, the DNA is TGTGCCAGCAGCGTAGCGGTGAGGGGGGCAACCGGGGAGCTGTTTTTT. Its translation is CASSVAVRGATGELFF.

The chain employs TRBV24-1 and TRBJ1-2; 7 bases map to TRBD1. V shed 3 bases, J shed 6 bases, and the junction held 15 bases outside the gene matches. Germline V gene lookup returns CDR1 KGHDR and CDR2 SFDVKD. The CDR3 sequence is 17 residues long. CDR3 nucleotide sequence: TGTGCCACCAGTGATCCGTCCGTGACAGGGAACGAAAATGGCTACACCTTC. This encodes CATSDPSVTGNENGYTF.

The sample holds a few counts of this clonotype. DNA of the CDR3: TGTGCCAGCATCCCAGGGACTAGCGAGTACAATGAGCAGTTCTTC. This codes for CASIPGTSEYNEQFF. J is TRBJ2-1 and V is TRBV11-2; 10 bases match TRBD2. Germline-derived CDR1 and CDR2 are SGHAT and FQNNGV. V was pared by 7 bases and J by 4 bases, with 7 bases of the junction left unmatched. CDR3 size: 15 residues.

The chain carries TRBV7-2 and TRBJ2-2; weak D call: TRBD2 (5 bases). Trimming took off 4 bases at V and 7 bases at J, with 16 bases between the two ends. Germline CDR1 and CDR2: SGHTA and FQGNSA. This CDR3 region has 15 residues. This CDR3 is CASSYPRKGSGELFF. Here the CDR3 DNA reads TGTGCCAGCAGCTACCCACGGAAAGGGAGCGGGGAGCTGTTTTTT.

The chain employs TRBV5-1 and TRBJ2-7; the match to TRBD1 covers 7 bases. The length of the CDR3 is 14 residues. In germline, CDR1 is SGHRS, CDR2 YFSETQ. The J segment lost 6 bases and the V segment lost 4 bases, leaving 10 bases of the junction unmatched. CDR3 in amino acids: CASSLDTGVTEQYF. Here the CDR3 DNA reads TGCGCCAGCAGCCTTGATACAGGGGTAACCGAGCAGTACTTC.